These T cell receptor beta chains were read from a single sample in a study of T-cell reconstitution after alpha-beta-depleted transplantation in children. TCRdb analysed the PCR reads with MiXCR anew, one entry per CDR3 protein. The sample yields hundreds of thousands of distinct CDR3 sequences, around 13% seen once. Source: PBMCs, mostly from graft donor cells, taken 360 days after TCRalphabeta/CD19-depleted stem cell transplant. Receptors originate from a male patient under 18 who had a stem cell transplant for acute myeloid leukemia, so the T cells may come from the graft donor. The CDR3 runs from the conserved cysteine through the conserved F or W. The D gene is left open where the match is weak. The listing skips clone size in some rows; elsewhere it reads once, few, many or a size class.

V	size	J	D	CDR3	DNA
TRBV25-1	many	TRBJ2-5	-	CASSAEETQYF	TGTGCCAGCAGTGCCGAAGAGACCCAGTACTTC
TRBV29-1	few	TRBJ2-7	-	CSAQFGFLYEQYF	TGCAGCGCTCAGTTCGGCTTTCTTTACGAGCAGTACTTC
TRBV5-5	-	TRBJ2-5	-	CASSLARVWQETQYF	TGTGCCAGCAGCTTGGCTCGAGTATGGCAAGAGACCCAGTACTTC
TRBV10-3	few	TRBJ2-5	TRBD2	CAISEPLPSGRGETQYF	TGTGCCATCAGTGAGCCTCTTCCTAGCGGGAGAGGGGAGACCCAGTACTTC
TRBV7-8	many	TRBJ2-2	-	CASSLARTGELFF	TGTGCCAGCAGCTTAGCTAGGACCGGGGAGCTGTTTTTT
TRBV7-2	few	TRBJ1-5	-	CASSLIYNQPQHF	TGTGCCAGCAGCCTCATATACAATCAGCCCCAGCATTTT
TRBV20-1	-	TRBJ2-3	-	CSARSSIVLGDTQYF	TGCAGTGCTAGGAGTAGCATCGTACTGGGAGATACGCAGTATTTT
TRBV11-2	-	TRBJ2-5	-	CASSLDSHRETQYF	TGTGCCAGCAGCTTAGATAGCCACCGGGAGACCCAGTACTTC
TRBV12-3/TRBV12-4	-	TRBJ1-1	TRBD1	CASSPTRDRTSFRPNTEAFF	TGTGCCAGCAGCCCAACTCGGGACAGAACTTCGTTTAGACCGAACACTGAAGCTTTCTTT
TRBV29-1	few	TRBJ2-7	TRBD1	CSVRGGQGDSYF	TGCAGCGTGCGAGGGGGACAGGGCGATTCGTACTTC
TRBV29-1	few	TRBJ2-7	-	CSVEAVGKHEQYF	TGCAGCGTTGAGGCAGTAGGGAAGCACGAGCAGTACTTC
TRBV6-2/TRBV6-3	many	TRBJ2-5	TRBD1	CASSWTGRETQYF	TGTGCCAGCAGTTGGACAGGGCGAGAGACCCAGTACTTC
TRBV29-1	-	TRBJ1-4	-	CSVGLGLGGKLFF	TGCAGCGTTGGACTGGGGCTCGGAGGAAAACTGTTTTTT
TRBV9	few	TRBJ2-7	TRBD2	CASSPEGLLREQYF	TGTGCCAGCAGCCCTGAGGGACTACTACGCGAGCAGTACTTC
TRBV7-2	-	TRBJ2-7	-	CASRAEAGDYEQYF	TGTGCCAGCAGGGCAGAAGCGGGTGACTACGAGCAGTACTTC
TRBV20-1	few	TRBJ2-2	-	CSATIWENTGELFF	TGCAGTGCTACCATTTGGGAGAACACCGGGGAGCTGTTTTTT
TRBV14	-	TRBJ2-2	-	CASSLDAHAYGELFF	TGTGCCAGCAGCCTAGATGCGCACGCTTACGGGGAGCTGTTTTTT
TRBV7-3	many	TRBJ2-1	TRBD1	CASSLIPGGIEQFF	TGTGCCAGCAGCTTAATACCAGGGGGCATTGAGCAGTTCTTC
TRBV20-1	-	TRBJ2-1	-	CSASANYNEQFF	TGCAGTGCTAGTGCCAACTACAATGAGCAGTTCTTC
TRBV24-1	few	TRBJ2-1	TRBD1	CATSGRGGAVVEQFF	TGTGCCACCAGTGGCAGAGGGGGCGCGGTTGTTGAGCAGTTCTTC
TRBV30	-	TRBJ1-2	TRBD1	CAWRTGEDYGYTF	TGTGCCTGGAGAACAGGGGAGGACTATGGCTACACCTTC
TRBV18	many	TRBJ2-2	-	CASSQGMANTGELFF	TGTGCCAGCTCTCAGGGGATGGCGAACACCGGGGAGCTGTTTTTT
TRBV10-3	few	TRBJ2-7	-	CAISDPSYEQYF	TGTGCCATCAGCGACCCGTCCTACGAGCAGTACTTC
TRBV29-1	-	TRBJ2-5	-	CSFFRPGVQETQYF	TGCAGCTTCTTCCGTCCAGGGGTCCAAGAGACCCAGTACTTC
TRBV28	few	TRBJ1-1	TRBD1	CASYSGTGGLGTLGAFF	TGTGCCAGTTATTCCGGGACAGGGGGCTTAGGGACGCTGGGAGCTTTCTTT
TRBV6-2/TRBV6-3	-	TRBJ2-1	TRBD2	CASSYAWLAVTYNEQFF	TGTGCCAGCAGTTACGCTTGGCTAGCGGTCACCTACAATGAGCAGTTCTTC
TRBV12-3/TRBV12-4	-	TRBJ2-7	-	CASSFTEVTYEQYF	TGTGCCAGCAGTTTTACAGAAGTTACCTACGAGCAGTACTTC
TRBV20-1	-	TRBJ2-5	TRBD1	CSARSGGLETQYF	TGCAGTGCTCGCTCAGGGGGCCTAGAGACCCAGTACTTC
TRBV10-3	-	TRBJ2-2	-	CAISVASATTGELFF	TGTGCCATCAGTGTGGCTAGCGCGACCACCGGGGAGCTGTTTTTT
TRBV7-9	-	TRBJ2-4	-	CASSLDFIAKNIQYF	TGTGCCAGCAGCTTAGATTTCATAGCCAAAAACATTCAGTACTTC
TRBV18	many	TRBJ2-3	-	CASSPGLDTQYF	TGTGCCAGCAGCCCCGGTTTGGATACGCAGTATTTT
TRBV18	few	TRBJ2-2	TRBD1	CASSPRGQYETGELFF	TGTGCCAGCTCGCCAAGGGGGCAGTATGAGACCGGGGAGCTGTTTTTT
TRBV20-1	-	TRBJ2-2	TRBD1	CSADRGRRTGELFF	TGCAGTGCGGACAGGGGGCGCCGGACCGGGGAGCTGTTTTTT
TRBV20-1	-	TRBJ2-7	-	CSARASSYEQYF	TGCAGTGCTAGGGCCTCCTCCTACGAGCAGTACTTC
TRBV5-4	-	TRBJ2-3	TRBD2	CASSLLAGVFTQYF	TGTGCCAGCAGCCTACTAGCGGGAGTTTTTACGCAGTATTTT
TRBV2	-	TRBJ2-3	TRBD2	CASSRRGLELAGERIRF	TGTGCCAGCAGTCGGAGGGGCCTGGAACTAGCGGGAGAGAGAATTCGTTTT
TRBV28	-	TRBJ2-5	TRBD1	CASSPRDRVWETQYF	TGTGCCAGCAGTCCCCGGGACAGGGTATGGGAGACCCAGTACTTC